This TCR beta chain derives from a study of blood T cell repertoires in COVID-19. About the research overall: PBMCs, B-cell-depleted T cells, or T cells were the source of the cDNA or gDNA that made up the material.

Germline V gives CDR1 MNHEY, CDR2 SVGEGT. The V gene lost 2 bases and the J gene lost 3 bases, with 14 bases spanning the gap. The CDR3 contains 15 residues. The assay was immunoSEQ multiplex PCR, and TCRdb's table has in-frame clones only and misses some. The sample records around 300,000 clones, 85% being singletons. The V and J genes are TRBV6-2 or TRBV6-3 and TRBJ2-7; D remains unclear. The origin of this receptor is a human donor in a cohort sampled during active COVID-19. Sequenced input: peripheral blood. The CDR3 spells CASSYKQLEDYEQYF. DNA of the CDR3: TGTGCCAGCAGTTACAAACAGTTGGAAGACTACGAGCAGTACTTC.